This entry lists 21 T cell receptor beta chains sequenced from one sample in a study of T-cell reconstitution after alpha-beta-depleted transplantation in children. A TCRbeta library incorporating unique molecular identifiers was prepared. TCRdb used MiXCR to reprocess the PCR reads, holding one entry per CDR3 protein. The sample has 45,000 to 60,000 distinct CDR3 sequences, 40% to 65% seen once. The material sequenced was peripheral blood, taken before TCRalphabeta/CD19-depleted stem cell transplant. The receptors were sampled from a boy under two years old with SCID, due to receive a stem cell transplant.

J is TRBJ2-1 and V is TRBV4-3; D gene ambiguous. The CDR3 sequence is 12 residues long. Germline V gene data show CDR1 as LGHNA and CDR2 as YSLEER. V dropped 0 bases and J dropped 15 bases, with 12 bases sitting between them. The DNA of the CDR3 is TGCGCCAGCAGCCAAGAGAGATCTCATCCGTTCTTC. The encoded protein is CASSQERSHPFF.

This clonotype was recorded many times. V and J are TRBV6-1 and TRBJ2-1; 9 bases align to TRBD2. The CDR3 consists of 16 residues. With 2 bases clipped from V and 12 bases from J, the junction kept 14 bases outside the gene matches. The V gene's germline CDR1 is MNHNS and CDR2 SASEGT. The CDR3 DNA is TGTGCCAGCAGTGAAAGGGATGGCAGCGGGGGGATCGCGCAGTTCTTC. It is translated as CASSERDGSGGIAQFF.

This CDR3 is CASSRVPGDYGYTF. CDR3 in DNA: TGCGCCAGCAGCCGTGTCCCCGGGGACTATGGCTACACCTTC. The V and J genes are TRBV4-3 and TRBJ1-2, with D hard to call. Trimming stripped 4 bases from V and 3 bases from J, with 12 bases between. Germline V gene data show CDR1 as LGHNA and CDR2 as YSLEER. The CDR3 has 14 amino acids.

The chain recombines TRBV5-8 with TRBJ1-1; no reliable D call. The germline V and J ends were trimmed by 0 bases and 1 base, with 7 bases remaining between them. The CDR3 extends over 14 amino acids. Germline V gives CDR1 SGHTS, CDR2 YDEGEE. The CDR3 DNA follows: TGTGCCAGCAGCTTGGGGCAGGAGAACACTGAAGCTTTCTTT. Translation gives CASSLGQENTEAFF.

In this sample, this clonotype turned up a few times. V is TRBV6-2 or TRBV6-3 and J is TRBJ2-2, with TRBD1 identical over 9 bases. CDR1 MNHEY and CDR2 SVGEGT come from the germline V gene. The J segment lost 0 bases and the V segment lost 5 bases, leaving 4 bases of the junction unmatched. CDR3 size: 16 residues. The CDR3 here is CASSKRDRANTGELFF. In DNA form, the CDR3 reads TGTGCCAGCAGTAAACGGGACAGGGCGAACACCGGGGAGCTGTTTTTT.

The chain couples TRBV12-3 or TRBV12-4 to TRBJ2-2; D could derive from TRBD1 or TRBD2 (5 bases each). The CDR3 spans 14 residues. Trimming pared 3 bases from V and 3 bases from J, leaving 8 bases between. CDR3 protein: CASSFGTDTGELFF. As DNA, the CDR3 is TGTGCCAGCAGTTTTGGGACGGACACCGGGGAGCTGTTTTTT.

This clonotype came up many times. The gene calls are TRBV2 and TRBJ2-1; 11 bases align to TRBD2. Looked up from germline, CDR1 is SNHLY and CDR2 is FYNNEI. V dropped 5 bases and J dropped 10; count of bases not matched to a gene: 13. The length of the CDR3 is 16 residues. The CDR3 is CASSMGTSGGGREQFF. The CDR3, as DNA: TGTGCCAGCAGTATGGGGACTAGCGGCGGGGGTCGGGAGCAGTTCTTC.

The V and J genes are TRBV7-8 and TRBJ2-3; no reliable D call. CDR3 length: 15 amino acids. Trimming removed 5 bases from V and 1 base from J, with 13 bases in between. CDR1 and CDR2 from the germline V gene are SGHVS and FQNEAQ. The CDR3: CASSPAGVGTDTQYF. The CDR3 DNA reads as TGTGCCAGCAGCCCAGCTGGGGTCGGCACAGATACGCAGTATTTT.

This clonotype was picked up a small number of times. CDR3 sequence: CASTPTGGVPYEQYF. CDR3 DNA sequence: TGTGCCAGCACCCCGACAGGGGGAGTTCCCTACGAGCAGTACTTC. The V gene is TRBV7-9, the J gene TRBJ2-7, with 9 bases that match TRBD1. With 7 bases clipped from V and 2 bases from J, the junction kept 9 bases outside the gene matches. The CDR3 extends over 15 amino acids. Germline V gives CDR1 SEHNR, CDR2 FQNEAQ (reference sequence).

The CDR3: CATSRDRQGNNEQFF. The CDR3 region has the DNA TGTGCCACCAGCAGAGATCGGCAAGGTAACAATGAGCAGTTCTTC. This chain connects TRBV15 to TRBJ2-1; D remains ambiguous. This CDR3 region has 15 residues. V lost 0 bases to trimming and J lost 5 bases, with 11 bases between them. CDR1 and CDR2 (germline): LNHNV, YYDKDF (reference sequence).

This clonotype was recorded a few times. The chain has TRBV7-9 and TRBJ2-5, with a tentative D call TRBD2 (6 bases). Trimming pared 1 base from V and 1 base from J, leaving 13 bases between. Germline CDR1 SEHNR, CDR2 FQNEAQ (reference sequence). CDR3 size: 16 residues. CDR3 protein: CASSLGEVGFQETQYF. The CDR3 DNA is TGTGCCAGCAGCTTAGGGGAGGTGGGTTTCCAAGAGACCCAGTACTTC.

CDR3 sequence (DNA): TGTGCCGGCAAAACAGGGGGCGTCGACACCGGGGAGCTGTTTTTT. This gives the protein CAGKTGGVDTGELFF. J is TRBJ2-2 and V is TRBV6-2 or TRBV6-3; 9 bases fit TRBD1. The germline V gene has CDR1 MNHEY and CDR2 SVGEGT. The CDR3 contains 15 residues. The trim removed 11 bases at V and 3 bases at J, leaving 10 bases unmatched.

This sequence joins TRBV5-1 and TRBJ2-7; D call uncertain. This CDR3 contains 11 residues. In germline, CDR1 is SGHRS, CDR2 YFSETQ. The germline V and J ends were trimmed by 0 bases and 5 bases, with 3 bases remaining between them. CDR3 DNA sequence: TGCGCCAGCAGCTTGGAACACGAGCAGTACTTC. It specifies CASSLEHEQYF.

This clonotype was recorded many times. The rearrangement joins TRBV20-1 to TRBJ2-7; 8 bases agree with TRBD1. V lost 7 bases to trimming and J lost 2 bases; unmatched junction nucleotides: 10. Germline lookup yields CDR1 DFQATT and CDR2 SNEGSKA (reference sequence). The CDR3 is made up of 14 amino acids. The CDR3 is CSVQTLGQAYEQYF. In nucleotides, the CDR3 is TGCAGTGTTCAAACCCTGGGACAGGCCTACGAGCAGTACTTC.

This chain uses TRBV3-1 with TRBJ1-4; TRBD1 agrees at 7 bases. The CDR3 contains 15 residues. CDR1 is LGHDT and CDR2 is YNNKEL in the germline V gene (reference sequence). V lost 4 bases and J lost 8; bases outside the gene matches: 10. CDR3 in DNA: TGTGCCAGCAGCCTGCGTCGGCAGGGGGGCGAAAAACTGTTTTTT. Encoded protein: CASSLRRQGGEKLFF.

V and J are TRBV9 and TRBJ2-1, with 7 nucleotides matching TRBD2. The trim removed 0 bases at V and 4 bases at J, leaving 7 bases unmatched. Germline CDR1 and CDR2: SGDLS and YYNGEE. The CDR3 is made up of 16 amino acids. The CDR3 loop is CASSVAGGGVYNEQFF. Here the CDR3 DNA reads TGTGCCAGCAGCGTAGCAGGCGGGGGTGTGTACAATGAGCAGTTCTTC.

The V and J genes are TRBV19 and TRBJ2-7; D is possibly TRBD1 or TRBD2 (5 bases each). In germline, CDR1 is LNHDA, CDR2 SQIVND (reference sequence). The CDR3 totals 15 residues. Trimming took off 4 bases at V and 3 bases at J, with 16 bases between the two ends. CDR3 in amino acids: CASSTPGRVNYEQYF. The CDR3 nucleotides read TGTGCCAGTAGTACCCCGGGACGGGTGAACTACGAGCAGTACTTC.

This clonotype was seen repeatedly, ten times or more. The rearrangement uses TRBV6-6 and TRBJ2-1; no firm D call. The germline V and J ends were trimmed by 6 bases and 8 bases, with 14 bases remaining between them. The germline V gene encodes CDR1 MNHNY and CDR2 SVGAGI (reference sequence). The CDR3 extends over 13 amino acids. CDR3 DNA sequence: TGTGCCAGCAGACGACCTACTGTTGATGAGCAGTTCTTC. Its translation is CASRRPTVDEQFF.

The sample holds many counts of this clonotype. The rearrangement uses TRBV11-2 and TRBJ1-2, with D possibly being TRBD1 (5 bases). Germline V gene sequence: CDR1 SGHAT, CDR2 FQNNGV. V was trimmed by 6 bases and J by 4 bases, leaving 15 bases between them. The length of the CDR3 is 14 residues. The CDR3 bases are TGTGCCAGCAGTTTACGGGGCCGAACCTATGGCTACACCTTC. Amino acid sequence: CASSLRGRTYGYTF. The variable domain in full, with the rest retrieved from reference TRBV11-2 and TRBJ1-2, is EAGVAQSPRYKIIEKRQSVAFWCNPISGHATLYWYQQILGQGPKLLIQFQNNGVVDDSQLPKDRFSAERLKGVDSTLKIQPAKLEDSAVYLCASSLRGRTYGYTFGSGTRLTVV.

As concerns this clonotype: A much larger clone lies a single base off, so this may be a read error. The CDR3 ends on some other residue instead of the conserved phenylalanine or tryptophan, so this is likely a read error. CDR3 loop: CASSSNSNQPQHC. CDR3 DNA sequence: TGTGCCAGCAGTTCGAATAGCAATCAGCCCCAGCATTGT. This sequence joins TRBV12-3 or TRBV12-4 and TRBJ1-5; D not certain. The V gene lost 4 bases and the J gene lost 0 bases, with 4 bases spanning the gap. The CDR3 is 13 amino acids.

This clonotype occurred once. The V gene is TRBV19, the J gene TRBJ2-1; perhaps D is TRBD1 or TRBD2 (5 bases each). CDR1 and CDR2 from the germline V gene are LNHDA and SQIVND (reference sequence). The CDR3 contains 12 residues. V dropped 6 bases and J dropped 4 bases, with 7 bases sitting between them. This CDR3 reads CASSGAYNEQFF. The CDR3 nucleotides read TGTGCCAGTAGCGGGGCATACAATGAGCAGTTCTTC. Full variable domain (rest looked up from reference TRBV19 and TRBJ2-1): DGGITQSPKYLFRKEGQNVTLSCEQNLNHDAMYWYRQDPGQGLRLIYYSQIVNDFQKGDIAEGYSVSREKKESFPLTVTSAQKNPTAFYLCASSGAYNEQFFGPGTRLTVL.